The 14 T cell receptor beta chains below were found in one sample sequenced in a study of shared T cell receptors in the human thymus. TCRdb's table, derived via immunoSEQ multiplex PCR, lists solely in-frame clones and lacks some. Here the sample spans about 660,000 clones, around nine tenths being singletons. The same data also went into a second study, on human thymus T cells.

Sequencing used thymocytes. The receptor source for this set is a boy less than two years old with a congenital heart defect.

The chain recombines TRBV4-3 with TRBJ2-5; TRBD2 might be the D (5 bases). Germline CDR1 LGHNA, CDR2 YSLEER. The CDR3 contains 14 residues. V dropped 0 bases and J dropped 1 base, with 6 bases sitting between them. CDR3 sequence: CASSQEDFQETQYF. CDR3 nucleotide sequence: TGCGCCAGCAGCCAAGAGGACTTCCAAGAGACCCAGTACTTC.

The chain recombines TRBV21-1 with TRBJ2-7; the table's D call of TRBD2 was not tested on the DNA. TRBV21-1 is an annotated pseudogene. CDR3 length: 14 residues. CDR3 DNA: TGTGCCAGCACCCCTCGGGGGAATCGTAACGAGCAGTACTTC. It encodes CASTPRGNRNEQYF.

This chain joins TRBV2 and TRBJ2-3, with 14 bases identical to TRBD2. Germline trimming cut 8 bases from V and 1 base from J; bases unmatched to any gene: 20. The germline V gene has CDR1 SNHLY and CDR2 FYNNEI. This CDR3 contains 21 residues. DNA of the CDR3: TGTGCCAGCCCCCCGGTGGGGGGACTAGCGGGAGAAGGGAGGCGCACAGATACGCAGTATTTT. Its protein product is CASPPVGGLAGEGRRTDTQYF.

This chain links TRBV28 with TRBJ2-5; 9 bases map to TRBD2. Unmatched junction bases numbered 11, after V lost 8 bases and J lost 7 bases. This CDR3 has 14 residues. Germline V gene lookup returns CDR1 MDHEN and CDR2 SYDVKM. The CDR3 DNA is TGTGCCAGCGGCCTTGCGGGGGGGAGCTCGACCCAGTACTTC. Translation: CASGLAGGSSTQYF.

The chain is built from TRBV5-4 and TRBJ2-5, with D hard to call. The V and J ends lost 2 bases and 0 bases respectively, with 17 bases between them. The CDR3 extends over 17 amino acids. CDR1 and CDR2 (germline): SGHNT, YYREEE (reference sequence). CDR3 DNA: TGTGCCAGCAGCTTTTCCCGTAGTGAGCACGACCAAGAGACCCAGTACTTC. Protein: CASSFSRSEHDQETQYF.

The chain uses TRBV10-2 and TRBJ2-7, with 10 bases fitting TRBD2. Trimming took 7 bases from V and 6 from J; bases not matched to a gene: 18. The CDR3 is 17 amino acids. CDR1 is WSHSY, CDR2 SAAADI, per germline. Here the CDR3 DNA reads TGCGCCAGCACTCAAACTATCGGGACTAGCGAAGTGTGCGAGCAGTACTTC. This sequence encodes CASTQTIGTSEVCEQYF.

The chain has TRBV4-1 and TRBJ2-5; 9 bases match TRBD1. The J call may be wrong; the DNA end is better matched by TRBJ2-7. The CDR3 is 15 amino acids. Germline CDR1 reads MGHRA; CDR2 reads YSYEKL. CDR3 DNA sequence: TGCGCCAGCAGCCAAGCCACGGGACAGGGATACGAGCAGTACTTC. It specifies CASSQATGQGYEQYF.

V gene TRBV9 combines with J gene TRBJ1-3; D is unresolved. Trimming removed 0 bases at V and 1 base at J, with 8 bases between. CDR1 is SGDLS, CDR2 YYNGEE, per germline. The CDR3 is 15 residues long. The CDR3 here is CASSVASGSGNTIYF. Written as DNA, the CDR3 is TGTGCCAGCAGCGTAGCGTCGGGTTCTGGAAACACCATATATTTT.

The chain recombines TRBV7-3 with TRBJ2-1, with 9 nucleotides matching TRBD1. Germline loops: CDR1 SGHTA, CDR2 FQGTGA. The V segment lost 10 bases and the J segment 5 bases; nucleotides outside the gene matches: 9. The CDR3 has 14 residues. DNA of the CDR3: TGTGCCAAGACACAGGGGGCTGGCGACAATGAGCAGTTCTTC. Translation: CAKTQGAGDNEQFF.

J is TRBJ2-7 and V is TRBV5-6; 12 bases line up with TRBD2. The CDR3 length is 18 residues. CDR1 and CDR2 from the germline V gene are SGHDT and YYEEEE. Trimming at V came to 0 bases and at J to 4 bases, leaving 11 bases not matched to a gene. The CDR3 nucleotides are TGTGCCAGCAGCTTGGTAAGGACTAGCGGGAACGTTCTTTACGAGCAGTACTTC. As protein: CASSLVRTSGNVLYEQYF.

The chain employs TRBV6-1 and TRBJ2-7; tentatively, D is TRBD2 (6 bases). This CDR3 is built from 14 residues. Trimming removed 4 bases from V and 3 bases from J, with 13 bases in between. Germline V gene data show CDR1 as MNHNS and CDR2 as SASEGT. The CDR3 region has the DNA TGTGCCAGCAGTGCCAGCGGGCAGGTCTACGAGCAGTACTTC. Protein sequence: CASSASGQVYEQYF.

The chain joins TRBV5-8 to TRBJ1-2; D ambiguous. The V end lost 7 bases, the J end lost 4 bases, and 5 bases lay between the germline ends. This CDR3 has 10 residues. The germline V gene has CDR1 SGHTS and CDR2 YDEGEE. The CDR3 here is CASPVYGYTF. Here the CDR3 DNA reads TGTGCCAGCCCTGTCTATGGCTACACCTTC.

The chain links TRBV20-1 to TRBJ2-7, with TRBD2 as a possible D gene (6 bases). V was pared by 4 bases and J by 5 bases, with 9 bases between. Germline V gene lookup returns CDR1 DFQATT and CDR2 SNEGSKA (reference sequence). The CDR3 contains 11 residues. The CDR3 bases are TGCAGTGCTATTAGCGGCGACGAGCAGTACTTC. Protein: CSAISGDEQYF.

This clone was detected only a few times. The chain couples TRBV27 to TRBJ2-1, with 10 bases aligning to TRBD2. The J segment lost 4 bases and the V segment lost 2 bases, leaving 11 bases of the junction unmatched. CDR1 and CDR2 from the germline V gene are MNHEY and SMNVEV (reference sequence). CDR3 length: 18 residues. DNA for the CDR3: TGTGCCAGCAGTTTAGAAAGAAAGCGGGAGGGCCAGTACAATGAGCAGTTCTTC. This encodes CASSLERKREGQYNEQFF.